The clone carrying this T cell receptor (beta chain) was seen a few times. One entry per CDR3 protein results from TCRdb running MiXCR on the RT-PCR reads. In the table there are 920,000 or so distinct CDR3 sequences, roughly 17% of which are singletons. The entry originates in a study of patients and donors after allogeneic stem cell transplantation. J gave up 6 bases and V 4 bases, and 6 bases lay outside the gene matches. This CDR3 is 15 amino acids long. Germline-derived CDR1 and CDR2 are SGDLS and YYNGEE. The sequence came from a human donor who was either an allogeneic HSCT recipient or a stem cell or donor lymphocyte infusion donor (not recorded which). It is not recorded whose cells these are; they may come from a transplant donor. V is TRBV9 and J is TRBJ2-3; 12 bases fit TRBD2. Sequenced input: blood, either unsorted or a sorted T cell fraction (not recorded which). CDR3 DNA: TGTGCCAGCAGCCCAATTACTAGCGGGGGGGATACGCAGTATTTT. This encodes CASSPITSGGDTQYF.